This T cell receptor beta chain stems from a study of cytomegalovirus exposure and HLA in healthy donors. Study in general: The roughly 120 validation repertoires, a later analysis reported, used the same platform as the approximately 630 first-cohort repertoires.

Separate from the roughly 610-subject first cohort, the approximately 130-subject validation cohort was the one that the donors belonged to. TCRdb's table, derived via immunoSEQ multiplex PCR, lists solely in-frame clones and lacks some. The table includes fewer than 100,000 clones, approximately 90% detected once. V shed 3 bases and J shed 6 bases, with 9 bases lying between them. Germline assignment: CDR1 SGHTA and CDR2 FQGTGA. This CDR3 spans 13 amino acids. General study points: Cytomegalovirus association was listed for 170 or so TCR beta chains.

This clone came up once. What it binds is unknown. This chain uses TRBV7-3 with TRBJ2-1, with D perhaps matching TRBD1 (5 bases). The sample taken for sequencing was PBMCs. The TCR was taken from a man aged 30 to 39 in good health and CMV-seronegative. The CDR3 region has the DNA TGTGCCAGCAGCTTGGCAGGGCGCAATGAGCAGTTCTTC. It is translated as CASSLAGRNEQFF.